This TCR beta chain was identified during a study of T-cell reconstitution after alpha-beta-depleted transplantation in children. Unique molecular identifiers were used to barcode this TCRbeta library. TCRdb recomputed calls from the PCR reads with MiXCR, one row per CDR3 protein. Of roughly 16,000 distinct CDR3 sequences listed, approximately 13% are singletons. This clonotype came up many times. This CDR3 spans 14 amino acids. J gave up 5 bases and V 0 bases, and 4 bases lay outside the gene matches. Germline CDR1 KGHSH, CDR2 LQKENI. The genes are TRBV18 and TRBJ2-7; 7 bases are a match to TRBD2. The source is a boy in the first two years of life who had a stem cell transplant for Wiskott-Aldrich syndrome, so the T cells may come from the graft donor. The sample was PBMCs, mostly from graft donor cells, taken 180 days after TCRalphabeta/CD19-depleted stem cell transplant. This CDR3 is CASSPPSTSDEQYF. CDR3 DNA sequence: TGTGCCAGCTCACCACCCTCTACTAGCGACGAGCAGTACTTC. The full variable domain, in which reference TRBV18 and TRBJ2-7 provide the parts outside the CDR3, is NAGVMQNPRHLVRRRGQEARLRCSPMKGHSHVYWYRQLPEEGLKFMVYLQKENIIDESGMPKERFSAEFPKEGPSILRIQQVVRGDSAAYFCASSPPSTSDEQYFGPGTRLTVT.